This TCR beta chain was sequenced in a study of T cells in Graves' hyperthyroidism and ophthalmopathy. Study results and caveats: Blood samples included most of the expanded thyroid clonotypes exceeding 0.001.

This clonotype was detected ten times or more. Its antigen is not known. The CDR3 totals 15 residues. With V trimmed by 3 bases and J by 7 bases, 7 bases remained unmatched. Germline values: CDR1 SGHAT, CDR2 FQDESV (reference sequence). Researchers took RNA transcripts and amplified the TCR beta CDR3 regions from them. HTBI primers were employed in a first-round RT-PCR of the TCR CDR3. TCRdb analysed the multiplex PCR reads with MiXCR anew, one entry per CDR3 protein. The profile shows under 350,000 distinct CDR3 sequences, 13% of them singletons. The chain couples TRBV11-1 to TRBJ2-7; 12 bases align to TRBD1. The sample was blood. The source of this sequence is a woman aged 25 to 39 with Graves' hyperthyroidism that later progressed to Graves' ophthalmopathy. CDR3 sequence (DNA): TGTGCCAGCAGCTTTCCGGGACAGGGGGCAGGAGAGCAGTACTTC. It yields the protein CASSFPGQGAGEQYF.